This paragraph reports one T cell receptor beta chain. Its cognate antigen is unknown. The investigators reverse transcribed all of the isolated RNA, so they sequenced expressed TCRB transcripts. The repertoire was sequenced with immunoSEQ multiplex PCR; TCRdb's copy has only in-frame clones and lacks some. In the table there are over 15,000 clones, approximately 55% of which are singletons. This sample was included in a study of beta chain features in type 1 diabetes. Study-level findings and limits: In the patient group, naive, central memory and Treg TCRB repertoires seemed more alike than in the healthy donor group.

The sample was stem cell memory CD4+ T cells from blood. This receptor was taken from a woman aged 18-30 years in good health.

CDR3 DNA: TGTGCCAGCAGCTTACTAAACTATGGCTACACCTTC. Translation gives CASSLLNYGYTF. The V gene is TRBV11-2, the J gene TRBJ1-2; unclear D gene. The V gene lost 2 bases and the J gene lost 2 bases, with 3 bases spanning the gap. The CDR3 is 12 amino acids. Germline V lookup: CDR1 SGHAT, CDR2 FQNNGV.